This is a list of T cell receptor beta chains from one sample in a study of shared clonotypes between healthy human individuals. The repertoire was sequenced with immunoSEQ multiplex PCR; TCRdb's copy has only in-frame clones and lacks some. The repertoire holds approximately 2.5 million clones, more than 90% seen once, with over 0.12% in the top ten. The material sequenced was naive CD4+ T cells sorted from blood. The receptors derive from a man between 18 and 29 years old in good health. CDR3s include the opening cysteine and the closing phenylalanine or tryptophan. D genes are given only for firm matches. Some rows have no size entry. The others give once, few or many, or a class for an expanded clone.

j_gene: TRBJ2-3
v_gene: TRBV28
abundance: .
len: 16
d_gene: TRBD2
CDR3nt: TGTGCCAGCAGTTCCCAGCGGGGGGGCCGTTGGGATACGCAGTATTTT
CDR3aa: CASSSQRGGRWDTQYF

j_gene: TRBJ2-5
v_gene: TRBV6-1
abundance: .
len: 18
d_gene: TRBD2
CDR3nt: TGTGCCATCAGTGAGCTAGGACTAGCGGTCCCGTACCAAGAGACCCAGTACTTC
CDR3aa: CAISELGLAVPYQETQYF

j_gene: TRBJ2-3
v_gene: TRBV28
abundance: .
len: 12
d_gene: .
CDR3nt: TGTGCCAGCAGTTTAAGCCTAGATACGCAGTATTTT
CDR3aa: CASSLSLDTQYF

j_gene: TRBJ2-2
v_gene: TRBV6-1
abundance: .
len: 15
d_gene: TRBD1
CDR3nt: TGTGCCAGCAGCAAGGACAGGATGAACACCGGGGAGCTGTTTTTT
CDR3aa: CASSKDRMNTGELFF

j_gene: TRBJ2-5
v_gene: TRBV28
abundance: .
len: 16
d_gene: .
CDR3nt: TGTGCCAGCAGTTTAGGTCTAGTGAAGGGGGTGCAGACCCAGTACTTC
CDR3aa: CASSLGLVKGVQTQYF

j_gene: TRBJ2-7
v_gene: TRBV6-5
abundance: .
len: 14
d_gene: .
CDR3nt: TGTGCCAGCAGTTATCAGAGGGACTCCTACGAGCAGTACTTC
CDR3aa: CASSYQRDSYEQYF

j_gene: TRBJ2-7
v_gene: TRBV5-1
abundance: .
len: 14
d_gene: .
CDR3nt: TGCGCCAGCAGCATAACAGAGTTTCCCTACGAGCAGTACTTC
CDR3aa: CASSITEFPYEQYF

j_gene: TRBJ1-1
v_gene: TRBV29-1
abundance: .
len: 13
d_gene: .
CDR3nt: TGCAGCGTTGAGGTCACGGAGGAATCAGAAGCTTTCTTT
CDR3aa: CSVEVTEESEAFF

j_gene: TRBJ1-2
v_gene: TRBV28
abundance: .
len: 12
d_gene: .
CDR3nt: TGTGCCAGCAGAAACCCGGGCCGCGGCTACACCTTC
CDR3aa: CASRNPGRGYTF

j_gene: TRBJ2-7
v_gene: TRBV11-2
abundance: .
len: 14
d_gene: .
CDR3nt: TGTGCCAGCAGCTGGGGGGATGCCCGGGGCGAGCAGTACTTC
CDR3aa: CASSWGDARGEQYF

j_gene: TRBJ2-7
v_gene: TRBV7-2
abundance: .
len: 14
d_gene: .
CDR3nt: TGTGCCAGCAGCCCAACAGGGAACTCCTACGAGCAGTACTTC
CDR3aa: CASSPTGNSYEQYF

j_gene: TRBJ2-3
v_gene: TRBV6-1
abundance: .
len: 13
d_gene: TRBD1
CDR3nt: TGTGCCAGCAATGGACAGGGGTTAAATACGCAGTATTTT
CDR3aa: CASNGQGLNTQYF

j_gene: TRBJ2-7
v_gene: TRBV30
abundance: .
len: 14
d_gene: TRBD2
CDR3nt: TGTGCCTGGACGGGAACGGGAGGGCCCTACGAGCAGTACTTC
CDR3aa: CAWTGTGGPYEQYF

j_gene: TRBJ2-4
v_gene: TRBV5-1
abundance: .
len: 14
d_gene: TRBD1
CDR3nt: TGCGCCAGCAGCCTCCCAGGGGGCGTAGGCATTCAGTACTTC
CDR3aa: CASSLPGGVGIQYF

j_gene: TRBJ2-7
v_gene: TRBV15
abundance: once
len: 14
d_gene: TRBD2
CDR3nt: TGTGCCACCAGCTGGAGCGGGACCTCCTACGAGCAGTACTTC
CDR3aa: CATSWSGTSYEQYF